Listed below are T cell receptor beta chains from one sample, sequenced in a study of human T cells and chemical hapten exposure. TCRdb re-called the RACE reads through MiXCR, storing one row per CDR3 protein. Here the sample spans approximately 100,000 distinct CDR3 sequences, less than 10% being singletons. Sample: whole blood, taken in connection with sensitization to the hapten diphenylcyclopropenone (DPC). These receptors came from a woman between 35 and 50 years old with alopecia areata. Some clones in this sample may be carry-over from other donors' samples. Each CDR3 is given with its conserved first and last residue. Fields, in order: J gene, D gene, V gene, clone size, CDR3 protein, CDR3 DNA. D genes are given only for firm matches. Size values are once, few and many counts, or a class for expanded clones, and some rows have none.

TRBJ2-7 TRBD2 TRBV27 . CASSFSGGAPYEQYF TGTGCCAGCAGTTTTAGCGGGGGGGCCCCCTACGAGCAGTACTTC
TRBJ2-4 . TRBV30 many CAWSQDRGAKNIQYF TGTGCCTGGAGTCAGGACAGAGGAGCCAAAAACATTCAGTACTTC
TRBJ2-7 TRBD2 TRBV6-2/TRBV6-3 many CASSYSLAGERSYEQYF TGTGCCAGCAGTTACAGTCTAGCGGGGGAGCGCTCCTACGAGCAGTACTTC
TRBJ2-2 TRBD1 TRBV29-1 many CSVKVTGSGSGELFF TGCAGCGTGAAGGTGACAGGGTCCGGTTCCGGGGAGCTGTTTTTT
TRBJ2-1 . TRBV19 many CASSIDGRPSYNEQFF TGTGCCAGTAGTATAGACGGGCGACCCTCCTACAATGAGCAGTTCTTC
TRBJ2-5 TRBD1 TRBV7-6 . CASRFGTGSLETQYF TGTGCCAGCAGATTCGGGACAGGGAGCTTGGAGACCCAGTACTTC
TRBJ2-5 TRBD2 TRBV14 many CASSHTLAGGLETQYF TGTGCCAGCAGCCATACCTTAGCGGGGGGATTGGAGACCCAGTACTTC
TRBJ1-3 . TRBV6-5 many CASNQFAGSSGNTIYF TGTGCCAGCAATCAATTCGCCGGGAGCTCTGGAAACACCATATATTTT
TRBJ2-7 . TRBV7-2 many CASSLGQSPLSSYEQYF TGTGCCAGCAGCTTAGGACAGAGCCCATTAAGCTCCTACGAGCAGTACTTC
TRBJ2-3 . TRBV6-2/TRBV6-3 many CASSYLDTQYF TGTGCCAGCAGTTACTTGGATACGCAGTATTTT
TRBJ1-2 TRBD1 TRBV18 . CASSPQDRGRSGYTF TGTGCCAGCTCACCACAAGACAGGGGGCGAAGCGGCTACACCTTC
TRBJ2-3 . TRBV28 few CASSSRPDTQYF TGTGCCAGCAGTTCTCGGCCGGATACGCAGTATTTT
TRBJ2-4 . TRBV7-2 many CATGGMAKNIQYF TGTGCCACCGGCGGTATGGCCAAAAACATTCAGTACTTC
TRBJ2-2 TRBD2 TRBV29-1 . CSVESLAGANTGELFF TGCAGCGTTGAATCCCTAGCGGGGGCGAACACCGGGGAGCTGTTTTTT
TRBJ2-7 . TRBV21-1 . CASSDSDPLHSYEQYF TGTGCCAGCAGCGATAGCGACCCCCTTCACTCCTACGAGCAGTACTTC
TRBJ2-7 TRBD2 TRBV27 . CASSSRPKGQGGRSYEQYF TGTGCCAGCAGTTCACGGCCAAAGGGCCAGGGCGGGAGAAGCTACGAGCAGTACTTC
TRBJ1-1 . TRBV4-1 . CASSQDWQEGTEAFF TGCGCCAGCAGCCAAGATTGGCAGGAGGGCACTGAAGCTTTCTTT
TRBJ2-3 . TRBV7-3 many CASSLTGGAFTDTQYF TGTGCCAGCAGCTTAACAGGGGGAGCATTCACGGATACGCAGTATTTT
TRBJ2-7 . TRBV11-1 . CASSQQVGYSYEQYF TGTGCCAGCAGCCAACAGGTCGGATACTCCTACGAGCAGTACTTC
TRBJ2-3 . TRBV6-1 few CATRTQHTDTQYF TGTGCCACCCGGACTCAACACACAGATACGCAGTATTTT
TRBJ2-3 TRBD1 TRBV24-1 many CATSRAQGARTDTQYF TGTGCCACCAGTAGGGCGCAGGGGGCCCGCACAGATACGCAGTATTTT
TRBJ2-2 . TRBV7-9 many CASSSRTKEDGELFF TGTGCCAGCAGCTCAAGGACCAAAGAGGACGGGGAGCTGTTTTTT
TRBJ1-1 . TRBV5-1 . CASTEPGYTEAFF TGCGCCAGCACCGAGCCAGGGTACACTGAAGCTTTCTTT
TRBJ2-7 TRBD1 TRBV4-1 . CASSRGQGPLYEQYF TGCGCCAGCAGCCGTGGACAGGGGCCACTCTACGAGCAGTACTTC
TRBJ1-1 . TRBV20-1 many CSARTGSQNTEAFF TGCAGTGCTAGAACCGGATCCCAGAACACTGAAGCTTTCTTT
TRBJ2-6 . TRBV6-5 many CASSYSGQWGSGANVLTF TGTGCCAGCAGTTACTCCGGACAGTGGGGCTCTGGGGCCAACGTCCTGACTTTC
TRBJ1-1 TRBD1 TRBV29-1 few CSVGWTGGDTEAFF TGCAGCGTTGGGTGGACAGGGGGCGACACTGAAGCTTTCTTT
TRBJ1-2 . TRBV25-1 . CASSESGANYGYTF TGTGCCAGCAGTGAATCCGGCGCTAACTATGGCTACACCTTC
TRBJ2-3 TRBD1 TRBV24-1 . CATSDRGIGDTQYF TGTGCCACCTCCGACAGGGGGATTGGAGATACGCAGTATTTT
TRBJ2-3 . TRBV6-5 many CASSYSPTSTDTQYF TGTGCCAGCAGTTACTCCCCCACTAGCACAGATACGCAGTATTTT
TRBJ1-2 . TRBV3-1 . CASSMRGYGYTF TGTGCCAGCAGCATGAGAGGATATGGCTACACCTTC
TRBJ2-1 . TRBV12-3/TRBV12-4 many CASSLARVGGEQFF TGTGCCAGCAGTTTAGCGCGGGTAGGTGGTGAGCAGTTCTTC
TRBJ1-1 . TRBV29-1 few CSVFYGNTEAFF TGCAGCGTTTTCTACGGGAACACTGAAGCTTTCTTT
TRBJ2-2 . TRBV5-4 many CASSRGETGELFF TGTGCCAGCTCCCGTGGGGAGACCGGGGAGCTGTTTTTT
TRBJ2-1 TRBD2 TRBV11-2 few CASSLDVAGTSDVGEQFF TGTGCCAGCAGCTTAGACGTGGCGGGGACTAGCGACGTTGGTGAGCAGTTCTTC
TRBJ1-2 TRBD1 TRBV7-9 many CASSVGTVNYGYTF TGTGCCAGCAGCGTGGGGACAGTAAACTATGGCTACACCTTC
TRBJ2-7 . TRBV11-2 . CASSLEPGIEQYF TGTGCCAGCAGCTTAGAGCCGGGAATCGAGCAGTACTTC
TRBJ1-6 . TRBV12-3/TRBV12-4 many CASRPLYSPLHF TGTGCCAGCAGACCTCTCTATTCACCCCTCCACTTT
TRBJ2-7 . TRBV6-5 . CASSYSSGMTYEQYF TGTGCCAGCAGTTACTCTTCAGGGATGACCTACGAGCAGTACTTC
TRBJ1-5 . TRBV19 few CASSIMRDGSQPQHF TGTGCCAGTAGTATAATGAGGGACGGTAGTCAGCCCCAGCATTTT
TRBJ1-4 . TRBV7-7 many CASFSHHCTQGPTNEKLFF TGTGCTAGCTTCTCACATCACTGTACACAGGGACCAACTAATGAAAAACTGTTTTTT